The 32 T cell receptor beta chains given below trace back to one sample, sequenced in a study of blood T cell repertoires in COVID-19. The method was immunoSEQ multiplex PCR; TCRdb's version includes in-frame clones alone and lacks a portion of them. This sample has tens of thousands of clones, with roughly nine tenths found just once. Material for sequencing was peripheral blood. The receptors were sampled from an elderly woman with COVID-19, enrolled during active disease.

The chain is built from TRBV15 and TRBJ2-7; TRBD1 agrees at 7 bases. CDR1 and CDR2 from the germline V gene are LNHNV and YYDKDF (reference sequence). The CDR3 has 13 residues. The junction had 2 bases not matched to a gene; V was cut back by 3 bases and J by 3 bases. The CDR3 coding sequence is TGTGCCACCAGCAGTAGGGACAGCTACGAGCAGTACTTC. It encodes CATSSRDSYEQYF.

V and J are TRBV15 and TRBJ1-2; D is uncertain. Germline V gives CDR1 LNHNV, CDR2 YYDKDF (reference sequence). V lost 0 bases to trimming and J lost 5 bases, with 7 bases between them. The CDR3 length is 13 residues. The CDR3 coding sequence is TGTGCCACCAGCAGAGATCAAGCTTATGGCTACACCTTC. Its translation is CATSRDQAYGYTF. The variable domain in full, completed from reference TRBV15 and TRBJ1-2, reads DAMVIQNPRYQVTQFGKPVTLSCSQTLNHNVMYWYQQKSSQAPKLLFHYYDKDFNNEADTPDNFQSRRPNTSFCFLDIRSPGLGDTAMYLCATSRDQAYGYTFGSGTRLTVV.

This clone came up once. The CDR3, as DNA: TGTGCCAGCAGTCTCCGGGACAGCTACGAGCAGTACTTC. This codes for CASSLRDSYEQYF. V gene TRBV6-5 combines with J gene TRBJ2-7; 7 bases match TRBD1. Germline V gene data show CDR1 as MNHEY and CDR2 as SVGAGI. V was clipped by 5 bases and J by 3 bases; unmatched bases: 4. The CDR3 runs to 13 residues.

J is TRBJ1-1 and V is TRBV10-3; 8 bases are a match to TRBD1. The CDR3 has 14 residues. CDR1 and CDR2 from the germline V gene are ENHRY and SYGVKD. After removal of 5 bases from V and 2 bases from J, the junction contained 4 bases not matched to a gene. This chain's CDR3 is CAISSDRDNTEAFF. DNA for the CDR3: TGTGCCATCAGTTCGGACAGGGACAACACTGAAGCTTTCTTT.

This chain uses TRBV21-1 with TRBJ1-2. TRBV21-1 is a listed pseudogene. The CDR3 is 13 residues long. The CDR3 region has the DNA TGTGCCAGCAGCAAAGGGAGGGACTATGGCTACACCTTC. Protein product: CASSKGRDYGYTF.

V gene TRBV6-4 combines with J gene TRBJ1-2; D unresolved. V gave up 3 bases and J gave up 8 bases, with 13 bases separating them. The CDR3 sequence is 13 residues long. The germline V gene has CDR1 MRHNA and CDR2 SNTAGT. This CDR3 reads CASSEFPLSGYTF. DNA of the CDR3: TGTGCCAGCAGTGAATTTCCCCTATCAGGCTACACCTTC.

V is TRBV12-3 or TRBV12-4 and J is TRBJ2-7, with D possibly TRBD1 on 5 matching bases. CDR3 length: 11 residues. The V gene lost 5 bases and the J gene lost 6 bases, with 8 bases spanning the gap. CDR3 region: CASSRRAEQYF. CDR3 in DNA: TGTGCCAGCAGTCGCAGGGCCGAGCAGTACTTC.

The chain links TRBV10-3 to TRBJ2-5; D is possibly TRBD1 (6 bases). Looked up from germline, CDR1 is ENHRY and CDR2 is SYGVKD. This CDR3 region has 14 residues. Trimming shortened V by 10 bases and J by 5 bases, and 20 bases separated the two germline ends. The CDR3 DNA sequence: TGTGCCACCAGGCCCGACAGGCGGGTCGAGACCCAGTACTTC. Protein sequence: CATRPDRRVETQYF.

The chain links TRBV30 to TRBJ1-6; D perhaps matches TRBD1 (5 bases). Per germline, CDR1 GTSNPN and CDR2 SVGIG (reference sequence). V was shortened by 4 bases and J by 10 bases, with 20 bases between the two germline ends. The CDR3 totals 15 residues. CDR3 loop: CAWKDGGGVVSPLHF. CDR3 nucleotides: TGTGCCTGGAAGGACGGGGGTGGGGTTGTCTCACCCCTCCACTTT.

This chain uses TRBV5-1 with TRBJ2-2; 7 positions match TRBD1. The length of the CDR3 is 14 residues. Germline V CDR1 and CDR2: SGHRS, YFSETQ. The V segment lost 2 bases and the J segment 7 bases; nucleotides outside the gene matches: 5. The CDR3: CASSLAGGDGELFF. CDR3 sequence (DNA): TGCGCCAGCAGCTTAGCAGGGGGAGACGGGGAGCTGTTTTTT.

The chain links TRBV12-5 to TRBJ1-5; D is undetermined. The CDR3 extends over 12 amino acids. Germline V gene data show CDR1 as LGHNT and CDR2 as FRNRAP. The V gene lost 2 bases and the J gene lost 9 bases, with 8 bases spanning the gap. The CDR3 protein is CASGLLLGPQHF. Here the CDR3 DNA reads TGTGCTAGTGGTTTGCTGCTAGGGCCCCAGCATTTT.

V gene TRBV7-2 combines with J gene TRBJ1-1; D perhaps matches TRBD1 (5 bases). CDR1 and CDR2 (germline): SGHTA, FQGNSA. The CDR3 extends over 13 amino acids. The V and J ends lost 1 base and 5 bases respectively, with 8 bases between them. CDR3: CASSLEEGTEAFF. In nucleotides, the CDR3 is TGTGCCAGCAGCTTAGAGGAGGGGACTGAAGCTTTCTTT.

J is TRBJ1-1 and V is TRBV7-2, with D perhaps TRBD1 (6 bases). The V end was cut by 5 bases, the J end by 0 bases, with 10 bases between. The CDR3 loop spans 14 amino acids. Per the germline V gene, CDR1 is SGHTA and CDR2 is FQGNSA. The CDR3 DNA follows: TGTGCCAGCAGCACAGGACAGCTGAACACTGAAGCTTTCTTT. This codes for CASSTGQLNTEAFF.

This clone occurred a few times. DNA for the CDR3: TGTGCCAGTAGTTTGGCCAGGGGGATCTCCTACGAGCAGTACTTC. Translating it yields CASSLARGISYEQYF. The chain carries TRBV19 and TRBJ2-7; 7 nucleotides align to TRBD1. With 5 bases clipped from V and 0 bases from J, the junction kept 7 bases outside the gene matches. This CDR3 is built from 15 residues. Germline CDR1 reads LNHDA; CDR2 reads SQIVND (reference sequence).

The chain couples TRBV2 to TRBJ1-1; a possible D gene is TRBD1 (6 bases). Trimming shortened V by 8 bases and J by 3 bases, and 7 bases separated the two germline ends. Germline values: CDR1 SNHLY, CDR2 FYNNEI. The CDR3 length is 11 residues. The CDR3 protein is CASGQYTEAFF. Here the CDR3 DNA reads TGTGCCAGCGGACAGTACACTGAAGCTTTCTTT. Full variable domain (missing parts from reference TRBV2 and TRBJ1-1): EPEVTQTPSHQVTQMGQEVILRCVPISNHLYFYWYRQILGQKVEFLVSFYNNEISEKSEIFDDQFSVERPDGSNFTLKIRSTKLEDSAMYFCASGQYTEAFFGQGTRLTVV.

V is TRBV7-9 and J is TRBJ2-7; 11 bases fit TRBD1. CDR3 length: 15 residues. J lost 3 bases, V lost 5 bases, and 6 bases had no gene match. Germline-derived CDR1 and CDR2 are SEHNR and FQNEAQ (reference sequence). The CDR3 region is CASSQPGQGDYEQYF. The DNA for the CDR3 is TGTGCCAGCAGCCAGCCGGGACAGGGGGACTACGAGCAGTACTTC.

Worth noting for this clone: This CDR3 is also generated by other DNA sequences in the sample. CDR3 sequence (DNA): TGTGCCACCAGCAGAGGGAGACTAGCGGGGGGAAACAATGAGCAGTTCTTC. Protein product: CATSRGRLAGGNNEQFF. This chain uses TRBV15 with TRBJ2-1, with 13 positions matching TRBD2. The CDR3 covers 17 residues. CDR1 and CDR2 from the germline V gene are LNHNV and YYDKDF (reference sequence). V shed 1 base, J shed 5 bases, and the junction held 5 bases outside the gene matches.

CDR3 in DNA: TGTGCCAGCAGCTTTGGACAGGATGGCGGCTACACCTTC. This sequence encodes CASSFGQDGGYTF. The chain employs TRBV5-4 and TRBJ1-2, with 7 bases aligning to TRBD1. The CDR3 contains 13 residues. CDR1 SGHNT and CDR2 YYREEE come from the germline V gene (reference sequence). Trimming removed 2 bases from V and 8 bases from J; junction bases left unmatched: 6.

The rearrangement uses TRBV7-2 and TRBJ2-3; 9 nucleotides align to TRBD2. Germline trimming cut 6 bases from V and 5 bases from J; bases unmatched to any gene: 9. Germline CDR1 is SGHTA and CDR2 is FQGNSA. The CDR3 runs 15 residues. The CDR3 spells CASSFAGGLGDTQYF. CDR3 nucleotide sequence: TGTGCCAGCAGTTTCGCGGGGGGGCTAGGAGATACGCAGTATTTT.

This chain uses TRBV5-1 with TRBJ2-5; 7 bases are a match to TRBD2. The CDR3 extends over 13 amino acids. Germline V gives CDR1 SGHRS, CDR2 YFSETQ. The ends lost 2 bases at V and 4 bases at J; junction bases unmatched: 2. The CDR3 loop reads CASSFGGRETQYF. CDR3 sequence (DNA): TGCGCCAGCAGCTTCGGGGGGAGAGAGACCCAGTACTTC.

This chain connects TRBV4-2 to TRBJ1-2; D possibly corresponds to TRBD1 (6 bases). V was clipped by 4 bases and J by 3 bases, with 12 bases between them. Germline assignment: CDR1 LGHNA and CDR2 YNFKEQ. CDR3 length: 14 amino acids. CDR3 nucleotide sequence: TGTGCCAGCAGCCCGCCTCAGGGGTACTATGGCTACACCTTC. Protein sequence: CASSPPQGYYGYTF.

About this clone: An end of the junction does not agree with germline; a read error may underlie this. The rearrangement links TRBV7-7 to TRBJ2-5, with D tentatively TRBD2 (7 bases). Looked up from germline, CDR1 is SSHAT and CDR2 is FNYEAQ (reference sequence). The CDR3 is made up of 15 amino acids. DNA for the CDR3: TGTGCTAGCAGCTTATTGGGGGGGCTGAGGGAGACCCAGTACTTC. As protein: CASSLLGGLRETQYF.

The rearrangement links TRBV12-5 to TRBJ2-3; 7 positions agree with TRBD2. Unmatched junction bases numbered 10, after V lost 5 bases and J lost 5 bases. This CDR3 spans 15 amino acids. Germline CDR1 LGHNT, CDR2 FRNRAP. CDR3 sequence: CASGQSGTMGDTQYF. The CDR3, as DNA: TGTGCTAGTGGTCAAAGCGGGACTATGGGAGATACGCAGTATTTT.

This chain uses TRBV10-2 with TRBJ1-2, with no clear D. V was shortened by 6 bases and J by 4 bases, with 12 bases between the two germline ends. Per germline, CDR1 WSHSY and CDR2 SAAADI. The CDR3 spans 13 residues. The CDR3 sequence is CASRLHSGYGYTF. Here the CDR3 DNA reads TGCGCCAGCAGACTCCACTCGGGCTATGGCTACACCTTC.

This chain connects TRBV19 to TRBJ2-5; perhaps TRBD1 as D (5 bases). The CDR3 totals 15 residues. V lost 6 bases and J 1 base, leaving 15 bases between the germline ends. Germline CDR1 is LNHDA and CDR2 is SQIVND (reference sequence). The CDR3 here is CASRRTRGFQETQYF. CDR3 sequence (DNA): TGTGCCAGTAGGCGGACAAGGGGCTTCCAAGAGACCCAGTACTTC.

CDR3 nucleotide sequence: TGTGCCTGGAGTGCAGGGTGGAACTATGGCTACACCTTC. Translation: CAWSAGWNYGYTF. The chain combines TRBV30 with TRBJ1-2; possible D gene TRBD1, 5 bases. V was clipped by 1 base and J by 2 bases, with 8 bases between them. Germline V gene lookup returns CDR1 GTSNPN and CDR2 SVGIG (reference sequence). This CDR3 is 13 amino acids long.

This sequence joins TRBV3-1 (or the pseudogene TRBV3-2) and TRBJ2-5; 8 bases agree with TRBD2. Per germline, CDR1 LGHDT and CDR2 YNNKEL (reference sequence). The junction had 6 bases not matched to a gene; V was cut back by 2 bases and J by 4 bases. This CDR3 comprises 15 residues. CDR3 protein: CASSQSGGAGETQYF. DNA of the CDR3: TGTGCCAGCAGCCAAAGCGGGGGAGCGGGAGAGACCCAGTACTTC.

V is TRBV9 and J is TRBJ2-1; possibly TRBD2 for D (6 bases). The germline gives CDR1 SGDLS, CDR2 YYNGEE. Trimming took off 3 bases at V and 9 bases at J, with 16 bases between the two ends. This CDR3 spans 14 amino acids. For the CDR3, the DNA is TGTGCCAGCAGCGCCCAGGCGACCGGGGGTGAGCAGTTCTTC. Encoded protein: CASSAQATGGEQFF.

The gene calls are TRBV5-8 and TRBJ1-5, with 8 bases identical to TRBD1. Trimming at V came to 7 bases and at J to 0 bases, leaving 6 bases not matched to a gene. Germline V gene lookup returns CDR1 SGHTS and CDR2 YDEGEE. The CDR3 is 15 residues long. CDR3 DNA: TGTGCCAGCGGACAGGGACAGCATAGCAATCAGCCCCAGCATTTT. This sequence encodes CASGQGQHSNQPQHF.

The V gene is TRBV7-9, the J gene TRBJ1-2; TRBD1 matches at 7 bases. Germline V CDR1 and CDR2: SEHNR, FQNEAQ (reference sequence). Losses at the gene ends were 4 bases for V and 8 bases for J; bases not matched to a gene: 4. The CDR3 runs to 12 residues. As DNA, the CDR3 is TGTGCCAGCAGCTCAACAGGGGAGGGCTACACCTTC. Protein product: CASSSTGEGYTF.

The J gene is TRBJ1-2, the V gene TRBV6-1, with 9 bases identical to TRBD1. Germline trimming cut 2 bases from V and 2 bases from J; bases unmatched to any gene: 3. The germline gives CDR1 MNHNS, CDR2 SASEGT. The CDR3 extends over 15 amino acids. The CDR3 nucleotides read TGTGCCAGCAGTGAAAGAACAGGGGGCAACTATGGCTACACCTTC. Translated, it gives CASSERTGGNYGYTF.

The V and J genes are TRBV5-1 and TRBJ2-3, with 8 positions matching TRBD2. V dropped 2 bases and J dropped 1; count of bases not matched to a gene: 9. CDR3 size: 17 residues. CDR1 is SGHRS and CDR2 is YFSETQ in the germline V gene. CDR3 DNA sequence: TGCGCCAGCAGCTTTGACGGGGGGGCATTAGGCACAGATACGCAGTATTTT. Protein sequence: CASSFDGGALGTDTQYF.